A selection of T cell receptor beta chains follows, all from one sample in a study of blood T cell repertoires in COVID-19. Assay: immunoSEQ multiplex PCR; the TCRdb copy retains only in-frame clones and omits some. The sample lists approximately 260,000 clones; 85% to 90% were seen once. Sequencing input: peripheral blood. These receptors were taken from a woman in her 40s who had recovered from COVID-19. Both conserved end residues are part of each CDR3. The D gene is left open where the match is weak. Clone sizes are given selectively: once, few, many, or a class where the clone is expanded.

d_gene: TRBD1
j_gene: TRBJ1-3
v_gene: TRBV2
abundance: -
CDR3nt: TGTGCCAGCAGTAGACAGGGGGTTTCCGGAAACACCATATATTTT
CDR3aa: CASSRQGVSGNTIYF

d_gene: TRBD1
j_gene: TRBJ2-7
v_gene: TRBV5-1
abundance: -
CDR3nt: TGCGCCAGCAGCCTAGGGACAGGGCGCGCCGAGCAGTACTTC
CDR3aa: CASSLGTGRAEQYF

d_gene: TRBD2
j_gene: TRBJ2-2
v_gene: TRBV24-1
abundance: -
CDR3nt: TGTGCCACCAGTGATAGAATAGCGGGAGGGGAGCTGTTTTTT
CDR3aa: CATSDRIAGGELFF

d_gene: TRBD2
j_gene: TRBJ2-5
v_gene: TRBV2
abundance: -
CDR3nt: TGTGCCAGCACTATGGGGACTAGCGGAGGCCTAGAGACCCAGTACTTC
CDR3aa: CASTMGTSGGLETQYF

d_gene: TRBD2
j_gene: TRBJ2-5
v_gene: TRBV24-1
abundance: -
CDR3nt: TGTGCCACCAGTGCGGGCGGGAGGGCCCACGAGACCCAGTACTTC
CDR3aa: CATSAGGRAHETQYF

d_gene: TRBD1
j_gene: TRBJ1-6
v_gene: TRBV28
abundance: -
CDR3nt: TGTGCCAGCAGTTTATGGACAGGGAGTCGTAATTCACCCCTCCACTTT
CDR3aa: CASSLWTGSRNSPLHF

d_gene: -
j_gene: TRBJ2-2
v_gene: TRBV19
abundance: once
CDR3nt: TGTGCCAGTGCCCCAGGGCCTTATACCGGGGAGCTGTTTTTT
CDR3aa: CASAPGPYTGELFF

d_gene: TRBD2
j_gene: TRBJ2-1
v_gene: TRBV11-3
abundance: -
CDR3nt: TGTGCCAGCAGCGCCGGACCCTTAGCGGGAGAGGGTGAGCAGTTCTTC
CDR3aa: CASSAGPLAGEGEQFF

d_gene: -
j_gene: TRBJ2-2
v_gene: TRBV7-9
abundance: -
CDR3nt: TGTGCCAGCAGCAACTGGGGACAAACCACCGGGGAGCTGTTTTTT
CDR3aa: CASSNWGQTTGELFF

d_gene: TRBD2
j_gene: TRBJ2-2
v_gene: TRBV11-2
abundance: -
CDR3nt: TGTGCCAGCAGCTCGACTAGCGGGAGGCCCGGGGAGCTGTTTTTT
CDR3aa: CASSSTSGRPGELFF

d_gene: TRBD2
j_gene: TRBJ2-5
v_gene: TRBV7-6
abundance: -
CDR3nt: TGTGCCAGCAGCTTAGCGGGACTAGCGGGCGAGACCCAGTACTTC
CDR3aa: CASSLAGLAGETQYF

d_gene: -
j_gene: TRBJ1-2
v_gene: TRBV5-6
abundance: -
CDR3nt: TGTGCCAGCAGCTTTGTCTACTCCGCTAGAAACTACACCTTC
CDR3aa: CASSFVYSARNYTF

d_gene: -
j_gene: TRBJ1-1
v_gene: TRBV18
abundance: -
CDR3nt: TGTGCCAGCTCACCACCTAACCGTAGGGGCCCTAACACTGAAGCTTTCTTT
CDR3aa: CASSPPNRRGPNTEAFF

d_gene: -
j_gene: TRBJ1-6
v_gene: TRBV7-9
abundance: -
CDR3nt: TGTGCCAGCAGCCGGACTGGCGGGTATGGTTCACCCCTCCACTTT
CDR3aa: CASSRTGGYGSPLHF

d_gene: -
j_gene: TRBJ2-1
v_gene: TRBV30
abundance: -
CDR3nt: TGTGCCTGGAGTTTGCGGGACTACAATGAGCAGTTCTTC
CDR3aa: CAWSLRDYNEQFF

d_gene: TRBD1
j_gene: TRBJ2-2
v_gene: TRBV27
abundance: -
CDR3nt: TGTGCCAGCAGGGGACAGGGGGACACCGGGGAGCTGTTTTTT
CDR3aa: CASRGQGDTGELFF

d_gene: -
j_gene: TRBJ2-1
v_gene: TRBV7-2
abundance: -
CDR3nt: TGTGCCAGCACTCTTAGTGGCGGAGGCTCCTACAATGAGCAGTTCTTC
CDR3aa: CASTLSGGGSYNEQFF

d_gene: TRBD2
j_gene: TRBJ2-5
v_gene: TRBV11-3
abundance: -
CDR3nt: TGTGCCAGCAGCCCCTACGTTCTAGCGGGACAAGAGACCCAGTACTTC
CDR3aa: CASSPYVLAGQETQYF

d_gene: -
j_gene: TRBJ1-5
v_gene: TRBV3-1/TRBV3-2
abundance: few
CDR3nt: TGTGCCAGCAGCCAAGACACTACCCTTGAACAGCCCCAGCATTTT
CDR3aa: CASSQDTTLEQPQHF

d_gene: -
j_gene: TRBJ1-1
v_gene: TRBV6-5
abundance: -
CDR3nt: TGTGCCAGCGTAGCAGGGTTTGGGAACACTGAAGCTTTCTTT
CDR3aa: CASVAGFGNTEAFF

d_gene: -
j_gene: TRBJ2-2
v_gene: TRBV10-1
abundance: few
CDR3nt: TGCGCCAGCGGACAGAACACCGGGGAGCTGTTTTTT
CDR3aa: CASGQNTGELFF

d_gene: -
j_gene: TRBJ1-5
v_gene: TRBV6-5
abundance: -
CDR3nt: TGTGCCAGTTCCAACTCACAGGAAAATCAGCCCCAGCATTTT
CDR3aa: CASSNSQENQPQHF

d_gene: TRBD2
j_gene: TRBJ2-2
v_gene: TRBV6-5
abundance: -
CDR3nt: TGTGCCAGCGGGAGCGGGGTTAACACCGGGGAGCTGTTTTTT
CDR3aa: CASGSGVNTGELFF